Listed below are T cell receptor beta chains from one sample, sequenced in a study of T cells in Graves' hyperthyroidism and ophthalmopathy. From the multiplex PCR reads, TCRdb called clonotypes with MiXCR, one entry per CDR3 protein. The repertoire includes over 300,000 distinct CDR3 sequences, around 14% of them detected once, and about 10% sits in the top ten. The sample consisted of blood. These receptors all stem from an older woman with Graves' hyperthyroidism. Both conserved end residues are part of each CDR3. The order of the fields is V gene, clone size, J gene, D gene, CDR3 protein, CDR3 DNA. D genes are given only for firm matches. Some rows mark clone size as missing; the rest say once, few, many or name a class of expanded clone.

v_gene: TRBV5-1; abundance: many; j_gene: TRBJ2-7; d_gene: .; CDR3aa: CASSPGPPYEQYF; CDR3nt: TGCGCCAGCAGCCCCGGGCCACCCTACGAGCAGTACTTC
v_gene: TRBV18; abundance: .; j_gene: TRBJ2-1; d_gene: TRBD2; CDR3aa: CASSPLMAAGINEQFF; CDR3nt: TGTGCCAGCTCACCGCTGATGGCAGCGGGGATCAATGAGCAGTTCTTC
v_gene: TRBV5-6; abundance: .; j_gene: TRBJ2-2; d_gene: .; CDR3aa: CASSGLTAWNTGELFF; CDR3nt: TGTGCCAGCAGTGGACTTACCGCGTGGAACACCGGGGAGCTGTTTTTT
v_gene: TRBV12-5; abundance: many; j_gene: TRBJ2-7; d_gene: .; CDR3aa: CASALRDNSIGEQYF; CDR3nt: TGTGCTAGTGCCTTACGGGATAATTCGATTGGCGAGCAGTACTTC
v_gene: TRBV27; abundance: .; j_gene: TRBJ2-2; d_gene: .; CDR3aa: CASSFWGRGNTGGLFF; CDR3nt: TGTGCCAGCAGTTTTTGGGGAAGGGGGAACACCGGGGGGCTGTTTTTT
v_gene: TRBV20-1; abundance: .; j_gene: TRBJ2-5; d_gene: TRBD2; CDR3aa: CSARREAKETQYF; CDR3nt: TGCAGTGCTAGACGGGAGGCGAAAGAGACCCAGTACTTC
v_gene: TRBV11-3; abundance: many; j_gene: TRBJ2-7; d_gene: TRBD2; CDR3aa: CASSDRTSGRAPYEQYF; CDR3nt: TGTGCCAGCAGCGACCGGACTAGCGGGAGAGCGCCCTACGAGCAGTACTTC
v_gene: TRBV11-3; abundance: few; j_gene: TRBJ2-1; d_gene: TRBD2; CDR3aa: CASMVSSGSYSYNEQFF; CDR3nt: TGTGCCAGCATGGTCTCTAGCGGGAGTTACTCCTACAATGAGCAGTTCTTC
v_gene: TRBV11-3; abundance: many; j_gene: TRBJ2-7; d_gene: TRBD2; CDR3aa: CASSLGLSGLAVKSSSYEQYF; CDR3nt: TGTGCCAGCAGCTTAGGGCTATCGGGGCTAGCGGTCAAATCTAGCTCCTACGAGCAGTACTTC
v_gene: TRBV11-2; abundance: many; j_gene: TRBJ2-3; d_gene: TRBD2; CDR3aa: CASSRLAGGSTDTQYF; CDR3nt: TGTGCCAGCAGTAGATTAGCGGGAGGAAGCACAGATACGCAGTATTTT
v_gene: TRBV12-3/TRBV12-4; abundance: many; j_gene: TRBJ2-1; d_gene: .; CDR3aa: CASSPRWGYNEQFF; CDR3nt: TGTGCCAGCAGTCCCAGGTGGGGATACAATGAGCAGTTCTTC
v_gene: TRBV7-3; abundance: many; j_gene: TRBJ1-1; d_gene: TRBD1; CDR3aa: CASSSGQGALHQNTEAFF; CDR3nt: TGTGCCAGCAGTTCCGGACAGGGGGCCTTACATCAGAACACTGAAGCTTTCTTT
v_gene: TRBV3-1; abundance: .; j_gene: TRBJ1-2; d_gene: .; CDR3aa: CASSPRDGRPYGYTF; CDR3nt: TGTGCCAGCAGCCCAAGGGACGGACGACCCTATGGCTACACCTTC
v_gene: TRBV5-6; abundance: .; j_gene: TRBJ2-5; d_gene: .; CDR3aa: CASSGDYQETQYF; CDR3nt: TGTGCCAGCAGCGGGGACTACCAAGAGACCCAGTACTTC
v_gene: TRBV3-1; abundance: few; j_gene: TRBJ2-7; d_gene: TRBD2; CDR3aa: CASSQRTSTGVWSYEQYF; CDR3nt: TGTGCCAGCAGCCAGCGGACTAGTACGGGGGTGTGGTCCTACGAGCAGTACTTC
v_gene: TRBV7-2; abundance: many; j_gene: TRBJ2-1; d_gene: TRBD1; CDR3aa: CASSLDEGAEQFF; CDR3nt: TGTGCCAGCAGCTTAGACGAGGGGGCTGAGCAGTTCTTC
v_gene: TRBV28; abundance: many; j_gene: TRBJ2-4; d_gene: .; CDR3aa: CASSSALAKNIQYF; CDR3nt: TGTGCCAGCAGTTCCGCACTGGCCAAAAACATTCAGTACTTC
v_gene: TRBV27; abundance: many; j_gene: TRBJ1-4; d_gene: TRBD1; CDR3aa: CASSDRAVATNEKLFF; CDR3nt: TGTGCCAGCAGTGACAGGGCTGTTGCAACTAATGAAAAACTGTTTTTT
v_gene: TRBV10-2; abundance: many; j_gene: TRBJ2-7; d_gene: TRBD1; CDR3aa: CASSPGTDYEQYF; CDR3nt: TGCGCCAGCAGTCCTGGGACAGACTACGAGCAGTACTTC
v_gene: TRBV20-1; abundance: .; j_gene: TRBJ2-7; d_gene: TRBD2; CDR3aa: CSATGTSRAYEQYF; CDR3nt: TGCAGTGCCACCGGGACTAGCCGAGCCTACGAGCAGTACTTC
v_gene: TRBV2; abundance: .; j_gene: TRBJ2-2; d_gene: .; CDR3aa: CASNWAGELFF; CDR3nt: TGTGCCAGCAATTGGGCCGGGGAGCTGTTTTTT
v_gene: TRBV27; abundance: many; j_gene: TRBJ2-7; d_gene: TRBD1; CDR3aa: CASSSVYRGPTTQYF; CDR3nt: TGTGCCAGCAGTTCTGTCTACAGGGGACCTACGACGCAGTACTTC
v_gene: TRBV7-2; abundance: many; j_gene: TRBJ1-2; d_gene: .; CDR3aa: CASSLGRFGRGYTF; CDR3nt: TGTGCCAGCAGCTTAGGAAGGTTCGGAAGAGGCTACACCTTC
v_gene: TRBV11-2; abundance: .; j_gene: TRBJ2-1; d_gene: TRBD2; CDR3aa: CASRKRGSSYNEQFF; CDR3nt: TGTGCCAGCAGGAAGCGGGGGAGCTCCTACAATGAGCAGTTCTTC
v_gene: TRBV3-1; abundance: many; j_gene: TRBJ2-1; d_gene: TRBD2; CDR3aa: CASSQEAGGYNEQFF; CDR3nt: TGTGCCAGCAGCCAAGAAGCGGGAGGATACAATGAGCAGTTCTTC